The clone carrying this T cell receptor beta chain is deemed medium-sized. As yet, its antigen is unknown. BIOMED2 TRB-A/B primer pools were used in multiplex TRB PCR. Via MiXCR, TCRdb re-called the multiplex PCR reads, giving one row per CDR3 protein. Among about 9,400 distinct CDR3 sequences listed, 31% were seen once. The data were taken from a study of T and B cells in COVID-19 patients. Study information: Active-infection patients were older, median 67 years, than recovered patients, median roughly 37 years. Study-level results: In COVID-19 patients, T cell receptor beta variable and joining gene use was reportedly strongly skewed. The recovered cohort had about 2,300 exclusive TCR clusters, including just over 30 low generation probability clusters. At recovery TRB diversity and richness exceeded healthy donors, after highly clonal active COVID-19 repertoires.

From blood, about 240-550 ng of genomic DNA served as TRB template. CDR1 and CDR2 from the germline V gene are KGHSH and LQKENI. Trimming shortened V by 3 bases and J by 2 bases, and 8 bases separated the two germline ends. CDR3 length: 13 amino acids. The chain has TRBV18 and TRBJ2-7; D may be TRBD1 or TRBD2 (5 bases each). The receptor was isolated from a human donor who had recovered from COVID-19. Sequencing input: blood. The DNA of the CDR3 is TGTGCCAGCTCACCGAGGGGTGCCTACGAGCAGTACTTC. Amino acid sequence: CASSPRGAYEQYF.